This TCR beta chain was sequenced for a study of T cell responses to AZD1222 COVID-19 vaccine. In the study overall: Pooled samples include second doses given at about 4 or 12 weeks.

The protocol was immunoSEQ multiplex PCR, while the TCRdb copy is restricted to in-frame clones and leaves out a portion. The data hold 150,000 to 200,000 clones, with around 95% observed a single time. CDR1 is KGHSH and CDR2 is LQKENI in the germline V gene. The CDR3 spans 13 residues. The germline V and J ends were trimmed by 1 base and 5 bases, with 6 bases remaining between them. The chain carries TRBV18 and TRBJ2-1; D remains unclear. The sequence was obtained from an adult in good health. The sequences come from peripheral blood, collected on day 0 of AZD1222 vaccination. The CDR3 is CASSPRLDNEQFF. The CDR3 region has the DNA TGTGCCAGCTCACCACGTCTCGACAATGAGCAGTTCTTC.